This is a list of T cell receptor beta chains from one sample in a study of shared clonotypes between healthy human individuals. Assay: immunoSEQ multiplex PCR; the TCRdb copy retains only in-frame clones and omits some. Among about 1.5 million clones, around 98% were seen once, and the ten largest hold roughly 0.4%. The sequenced sample consisted of naive CD4+ T cells sorted from blood. These receptor sequences come from a man aged 30 to 39 in good health. CDR3s include the opening cysteine and the closing phenylalanine or tryptophan.

TRBV15 | CATSRGKGSGDTQYF
TRBV11-3 | CASSETQVNEQFF
TRBV7-9 | CASSLAGGTYEQYF
TRBV7-2 | CASSLTNVRTETQYF
TRBV7-9 | CASSFSTAAGNQPQHF
TRBV15 | CATSYRDSPYEQYF
TRBV6-5 | CASSRQTSLSTEAFF
TRBV18 | CASSLLGTGANVLTF
TRBV7-6 | CASSLAVGGPISSYNEQFF
TRBV28 | CASRRAGLAGGLESYNEQFF
TRBV29-1 | CSVESRTGELFF
TRBV9 | CASSVSPPLDTQYF
TRBV12-5 | CASRTGTSGDEQFF
TRBV18 | CASSPVAVNEQFF
TRBV5-1 | CASSAVTGVPGYTF
TRBV6-1 | CASRRTDSGNTIYF
TRBV7-9 | CASSLAGTPGNTIYF
TRBV28 | CASKQGAFGELFF
TRBV7-3 | CASSPRGGAGLPSYNEQFF
TRBV5-8 | CASSLVGGDSLSYNEQFF
TRBV6-1 | CASRRLAVNTGELFF
TRBV2 | CASRDSGTSLEQFF
TRBV11-1 | CASSRVGRSSYEQYF
TRBV7-8 | CASSSRDRGTPPHF
TRBV15 | CATSRDELAGGNEQFF
TRBV18 | CASSPGQQETQYF
TRBV28 | CASSWVTGELFF
TRBV4-1 | CASSHVPGSTAYEQYF